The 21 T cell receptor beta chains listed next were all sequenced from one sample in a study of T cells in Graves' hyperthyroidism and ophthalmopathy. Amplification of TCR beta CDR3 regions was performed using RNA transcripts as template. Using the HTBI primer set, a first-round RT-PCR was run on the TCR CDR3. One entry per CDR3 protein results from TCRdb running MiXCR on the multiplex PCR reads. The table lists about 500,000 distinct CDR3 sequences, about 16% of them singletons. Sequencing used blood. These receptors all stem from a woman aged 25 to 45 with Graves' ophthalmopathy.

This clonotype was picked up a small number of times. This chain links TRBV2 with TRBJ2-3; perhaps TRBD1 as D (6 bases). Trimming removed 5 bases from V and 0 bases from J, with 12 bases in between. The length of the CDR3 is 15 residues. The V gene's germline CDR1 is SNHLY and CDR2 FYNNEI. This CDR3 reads CASSQQGTSTDTQYF. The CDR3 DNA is TGTGCCAGCAGTCAACAGGGCACTAGCACAGATACGCAGTATTTT.

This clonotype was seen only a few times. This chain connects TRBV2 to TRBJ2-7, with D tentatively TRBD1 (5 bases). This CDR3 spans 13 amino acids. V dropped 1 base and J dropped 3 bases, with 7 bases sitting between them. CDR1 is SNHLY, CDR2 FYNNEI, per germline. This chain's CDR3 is CASSEEDSYEQYF. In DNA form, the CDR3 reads TGTGCCAGCAGTGAAGAAGACAGCTACGAGCAGTACTTC.

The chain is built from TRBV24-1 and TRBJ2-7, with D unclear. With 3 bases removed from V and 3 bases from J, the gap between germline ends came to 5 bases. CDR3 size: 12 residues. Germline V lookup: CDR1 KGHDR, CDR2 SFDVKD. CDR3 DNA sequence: TGTGCCACCAGTGATGGGATCTACGAGCAGTACTTC. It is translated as CATSDGIYEQYF.

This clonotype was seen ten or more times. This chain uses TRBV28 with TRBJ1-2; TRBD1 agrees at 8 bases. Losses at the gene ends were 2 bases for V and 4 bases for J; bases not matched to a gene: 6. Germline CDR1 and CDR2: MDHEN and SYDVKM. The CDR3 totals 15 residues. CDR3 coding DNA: TGTGCCAGCAGTTTAGCCGGGACAGGAGGCTATGGCTACACCTTC. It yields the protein CASSLAGTGGYGYTF.

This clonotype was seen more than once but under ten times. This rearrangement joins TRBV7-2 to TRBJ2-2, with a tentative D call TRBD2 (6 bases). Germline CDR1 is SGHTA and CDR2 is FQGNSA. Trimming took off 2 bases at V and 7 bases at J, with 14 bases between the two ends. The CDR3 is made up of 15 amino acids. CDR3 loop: CASSLSTRELGELFF. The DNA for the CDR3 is TGTGCCAGCAGCTTAAGTACGCGGGAACTCGGGGAGCTGTTTTTT.

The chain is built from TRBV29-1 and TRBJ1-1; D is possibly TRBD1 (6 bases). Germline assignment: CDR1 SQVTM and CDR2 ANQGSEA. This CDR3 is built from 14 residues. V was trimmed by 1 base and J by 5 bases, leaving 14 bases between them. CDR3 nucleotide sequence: TGCAGCGTTGAAGGGGGGGCTGATTGGACTGAAGCTTTCTTT. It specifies CSVEGGADWTEAFF. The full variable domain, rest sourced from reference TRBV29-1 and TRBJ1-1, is SAVISQKPSRDICQRGTSLTIQCQVDSQVTMMFWYRQQPGQSLTLIATANQGSEATYESGFVIDKFPISRPNLTFSTLTVSNMSPEDSSIYLCSVEGGADWTEAFFGQGTRLTVV.

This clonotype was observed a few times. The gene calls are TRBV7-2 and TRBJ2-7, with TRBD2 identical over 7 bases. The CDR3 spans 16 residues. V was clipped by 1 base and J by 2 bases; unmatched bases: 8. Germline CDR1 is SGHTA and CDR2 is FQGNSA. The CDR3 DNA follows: TGTGCCAGCAGCTTAGGGGCTAGCGGTCCTGCCTACGAGCAGTACTTC. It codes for CASSLGASGPAYEQYF.

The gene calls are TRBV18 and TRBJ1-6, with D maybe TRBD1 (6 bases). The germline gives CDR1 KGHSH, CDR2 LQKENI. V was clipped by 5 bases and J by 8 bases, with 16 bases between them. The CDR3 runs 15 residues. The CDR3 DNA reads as TGTGCCAGCTCATCGACGGCAGGGGTGGATTCACCCCTCCACTTT. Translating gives CASSSTAGVDSPLHF.

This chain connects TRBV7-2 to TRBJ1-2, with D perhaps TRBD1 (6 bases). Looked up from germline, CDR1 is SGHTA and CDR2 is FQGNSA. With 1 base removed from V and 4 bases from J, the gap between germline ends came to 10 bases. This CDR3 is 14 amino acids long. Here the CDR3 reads CASSLVAQGYGYTF. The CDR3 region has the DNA TGTGCCAGCAGCTTAGTTGCACAGGGCTATGGCTACACCTTC.

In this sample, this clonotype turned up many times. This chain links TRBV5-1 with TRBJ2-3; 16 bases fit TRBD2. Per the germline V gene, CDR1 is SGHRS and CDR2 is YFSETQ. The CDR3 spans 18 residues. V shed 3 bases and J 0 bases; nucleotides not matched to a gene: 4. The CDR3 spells CASSSGLAGGKSTDTQYF. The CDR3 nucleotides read TGCGCCAGCAGCTCGGGACTAGCGGGAGGGAAGAGCACAGATACGCAGTATTTT.

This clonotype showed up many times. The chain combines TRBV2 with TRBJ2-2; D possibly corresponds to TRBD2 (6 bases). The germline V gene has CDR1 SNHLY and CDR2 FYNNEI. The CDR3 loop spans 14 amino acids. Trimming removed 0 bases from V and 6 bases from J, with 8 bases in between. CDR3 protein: CASSEAGGAGELFF. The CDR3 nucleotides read TGTGCCAGCAGTGAAGCCGGGGGAGCCGGGGAGCTGTTTTTT.

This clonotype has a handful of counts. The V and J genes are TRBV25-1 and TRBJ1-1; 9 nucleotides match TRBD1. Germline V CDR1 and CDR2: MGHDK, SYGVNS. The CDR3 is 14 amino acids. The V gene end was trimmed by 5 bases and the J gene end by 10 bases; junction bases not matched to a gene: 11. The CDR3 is CASSNQATGGVAFF. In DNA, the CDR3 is TGTGCCAGCAGTAACCAGGCGACAGGGGGGGTAGCTTTCTTT.

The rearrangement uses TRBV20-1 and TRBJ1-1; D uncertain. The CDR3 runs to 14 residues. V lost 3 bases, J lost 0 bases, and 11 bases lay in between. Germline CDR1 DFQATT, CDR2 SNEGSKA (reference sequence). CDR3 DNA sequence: TGCAGTGCTAGTTGGGAGTGGGTGAACACTGAAGCTTTCTTT. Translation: CSASWEWVNTEAFF.

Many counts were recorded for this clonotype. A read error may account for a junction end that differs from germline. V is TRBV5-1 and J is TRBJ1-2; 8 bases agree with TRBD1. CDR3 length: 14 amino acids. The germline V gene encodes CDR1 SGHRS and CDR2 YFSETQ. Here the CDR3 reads CASSLDRGARPDSF. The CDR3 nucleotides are TGCGCCAGCAGCTTGGACAGGGGGGCGCGGCCCGACTCCTTC.

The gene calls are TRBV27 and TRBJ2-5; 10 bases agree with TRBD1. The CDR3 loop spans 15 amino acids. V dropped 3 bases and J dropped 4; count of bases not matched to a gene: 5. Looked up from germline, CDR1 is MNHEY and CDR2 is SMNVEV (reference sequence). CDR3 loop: CASSFYDRGLETQYF. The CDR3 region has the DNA TGTGCCAGCAGTTTCTACGACAGGGGGCTAGAGACCCAGTACTTC.

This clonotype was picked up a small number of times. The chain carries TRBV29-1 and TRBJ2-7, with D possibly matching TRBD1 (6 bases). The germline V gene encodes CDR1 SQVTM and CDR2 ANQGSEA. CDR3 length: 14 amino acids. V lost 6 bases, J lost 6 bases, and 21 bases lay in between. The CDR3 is CSVEGPGASSEQYF. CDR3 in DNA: TGCAGCGTCGAGGGACCAGGGGCTTCAAGCGAGCAGTACTTC.

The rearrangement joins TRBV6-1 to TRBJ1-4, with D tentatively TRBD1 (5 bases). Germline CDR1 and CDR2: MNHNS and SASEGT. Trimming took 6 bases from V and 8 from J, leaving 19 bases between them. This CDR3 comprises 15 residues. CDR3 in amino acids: CASSQIRARGEKLFF. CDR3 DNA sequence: TGTGCCAGCAGCCAAATCAGGGCTCGAGGAGAAAAACTGTTTTTT.

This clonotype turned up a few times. The CDR3 loop reads CASSHRDYFNEQYF. CDR3 DNA sequence: TGTGCCAGCAGTCACCGGGATTATTTCAACGAGCAGTACTTC. The gene calls are TRBV6-2 or TRBV6-3 and TRBJ2-7; TRBD2 is a possible D gene (5 bases). The CDR3 runs to 14 residues. Trimming took 5 bases from V and 5 from J, leaving 16 bases between them. Germline CDR1 and CDR2: MNHEY and SVGEGT.

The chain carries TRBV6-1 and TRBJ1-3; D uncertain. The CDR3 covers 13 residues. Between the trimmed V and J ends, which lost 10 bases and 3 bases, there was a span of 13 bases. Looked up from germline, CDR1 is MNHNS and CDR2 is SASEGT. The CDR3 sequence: CATQEIGGNTIYF. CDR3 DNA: TGTGCCACTCAGGAAATCGGTGGAAACACCATATATTTT.

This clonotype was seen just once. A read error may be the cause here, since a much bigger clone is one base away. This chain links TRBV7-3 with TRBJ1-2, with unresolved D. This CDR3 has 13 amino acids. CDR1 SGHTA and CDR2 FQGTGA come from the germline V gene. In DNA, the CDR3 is TGTGCCGGCAGCTTAGGCGGAGGGTTTGGCTACACCTTC. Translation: CAGSLGGGFGYTF.

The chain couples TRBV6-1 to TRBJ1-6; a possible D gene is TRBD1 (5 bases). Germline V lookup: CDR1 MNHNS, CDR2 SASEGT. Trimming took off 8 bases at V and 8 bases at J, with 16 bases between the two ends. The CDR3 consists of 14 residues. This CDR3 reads CASLFRVIDSPLHF. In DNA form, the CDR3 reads TGTGCCAGCCTCTTCAGGGTGATCGATTCACCCCTCCACTTT.